These 7 T cell receptor beta chains came from one sample sequenced in a study of cytomegalovirus exposure and HLA in healthy donors. The PCR was carried out with 60 Vbeta primers and 13 Jbeta primers. The repertoire was sequenced with immunoSEQ multiplex PCR; TCRdb's copy has only in-frame clones and lacks some. This sample carries 90,000 to 100,000 clones, approximately 76% of them seen once, and the ten largest clones take more than 1.5%. The specimen was PBMCs. The receptors were gathered from a middle-aged man in good health and CMV-seronegative.

This clone has a handful of counts. Different DNA sequences within this sample yield the same CDR3. The CDR3 DNA reads as TGTGCCAGTAAAACAGTGGAAGTTGGTAGCAATCAGCCCCAGCATTTT. Amino acids: CASKTVEVGSNQPQHF. The V gene is TRBV19, the J gene TRBJ1-5, with D hard to call. CDR1 and CDR2 from the germline V gene are LNHDA and SQIVND (reference sequence). This CDR3 spans 16 amino acids. V lost 7 bases, J lost 0 bases, and 16 bases lay in between.

This chain links TRBV6-5 with TRBJ1-6; D might be TRBD1 (6 bases). The CDR3 has 15 amino acids. The ends were cut back, 5 bases at V and 7 bases at J, with 15 bases in the middle. Germline lookup yields CDR1 MNHEY and CDR2 SVGAGI. CDR3 amino acids: CASSPPTGRNSPLHF. Here the CDR3 DNA reads TGTGCCAGCAGTCCACCGACAGGTCGGAATTCACCCCTCCACTTT.

The rearrangement joins TRBV6-1 to TRBJ1-1; D is perhaps TRBD1 (5 bases). Trimming removed 1 base at V and 5 bases at J, with 8 bases between. There are 13 residues in the CDR3. The germline CDR1 and CDR2 sequences are MNHNS and SASEGT. The CDR3, as DNA: TGTGCCAGCAGTGAAGAGGGGAGGACTGAAGCTTTCTTT. Protein: CASSEEGRTEAFF.

The chain uses TRBV4-1 and TRBJ2-3, with 11 bases fitting TRBD2. The CDR3 has 15 amino acids. V dropped 2 bases and J dropped 4; count of bases not matched to a gene: 2. CDR1 MGHRA and CDR2 YSYEKL come from the germline V gene. CDR3 DNA: TGCGCCAGCAGCCAACTAGCGGGGGGCTCAGATACGCAGTATTTT. As protein: CASSQLAGGSDTQYF.

CDR3 nucleotide sequence: TGTGCCAGCAGCCCGCCACTTGCGGGAGGCTCCTACGAGCAGTACTTC. It yields the protein CASSPPLAGGSYEQYF. V usage is TRBV5-5 and J usage is TRBJ2-7; 8 nucleotides align to TRBD2. Trimming cost V 4 bases and J 0 bases; bases outside gene matches: 9. CDR1 is SGHKS and CDR2 is YYEKEE in the germline V gene (reference sequence). This CDR3 region has 16 residues. Supplemented by reference TRBV5-5 and TRBJ2-7, the full variable domain reads DAGVTQSPTHLIKTRGQQVTLRCSPISGHKSVSWYQQVLGQGPQFIFQYYEKEERGRGNFPDRFSARQFPNYSSELNVNALLLGDSALYLCASSPPLAGGSYEQYFGPGTRLTVT.

CDR3: CSVELRQGSEKLFF. CDR3 sequence (DNA): TGCAGCGTTGAATTGCGGCAGGGTTCGGAAAAACTGTTTTTT. V gene TRBV29-1 combines with J gene TRBJ1-4; the D gene is possibly TRBD1 (5 bases). The CDR3 is 14 amino acids. Germline lookup yields CDR1 SQVTM and CDR2 ANQGSEA. The V end lost 2 bases, the J end lost 8 bases, and 15 bases lay between the germline ends.

The rearrangement joins TRBV9 to TRBJ2-1, with TRBD2 identical over 8 bases. The ends lost 0 bases at V and 4 bases at J; junction bases unmatched: 6. CDR1 is SGDLS, CDR2 YYNGEE, per germline. The CDR3 contains 16 residues. CDR3 sequence (DNA): TGTGCCAGCAGCGTAGCGCCGGGACTAGATTACAATGAGCAGTTCTTC. Protein sequence: CASSVAPGLDYNEQFF.